One sample yielded the 17 T cell receptor beta chains listed below, sequenced in a study of human versus mouse CDR3 diversity and MHC coevolution. Some clones are missing from TCRdb's copy, which holds only in-frame ones; the method was immunoSEQ multiplex PCR. Among some 82,000 clones listed, around 93% were seen once. The sequencing input was naive CD4+ T cells from blood. Subset given: CD45RO-negative CD62L-positive naive CD4 T cells. These receptors came from a person aged 25 to 69 in good health.

This clone was seen only a few times. CDR3 sequence reads: CASSLQPGVSGNTIYF. Here the CDR3 DNA reads TGTGCCAGCAGCTTACAACCAGGGGTCTCTGGAAACACCATATATTTT. The chain employs TRBV7-2 and TRBJ1-3, with D possibly matching TRBD1 (6 bases). Trimming left V 2 bases short and J 0 bases short, with 11 bases between. The CDR3 contains 16 residues. Germline V CDR1 and CDR2: SGHTA, FQGNSA.

The chain carries TRBV7-3 and TRBJ2-2, with TRBD2 matching 12 bases. Germline V gene data show CDR1 as SGHTA and CDR2 as FQGTGA. V lost 4 bases to trimming and J lost 8 bases; unmatched junction nucleotides: 11. The CDR3 has 17 amino acids. The CDR3 coding sequence is TGTGCCAGCAGCTCCCTCCCACTAGCGGGAGGTAGAGGGGAGCTGTTTTTT. Amino acids: CASSSLPLAGGRGELFF.

The chain couples TRBV5-1 to TRBJ2-7; TRBD1 is a possible D gene (6 bases). Germline CDR1 and CDR2: SGHRS and YFSETQ. Trimming pared 4 bases from V and 1 base from J, leaving 15 bases between. CDR3 size: 15 residues. In DNA, the CDR3 is TGCGCCAGCAGCCCTGGGACAACTAATTCCTACGAGCAGTACTTC. This gives the protein CASSPGTTNSYEQYF. Full variable domain (remainder filled in from reference TRBV5-1 and TRBJ2-7): KAGVTQTPRYLIKTRGQQVTLSCSPISGHRSVSWYQQTPGQGLQFLFEYFSETQRNKGNFPGRFSGRQFSNSRSEMNVSTLELGDSALYLCASSPGTTNSYEQYFGPGTRLTVT.

The chain links TRBV7-2 to TRBJ1-2; D unresolved. V was shortened by 3 bases and J by 4 bases, with 9 bases between the two germline ends. Germline lookup yields CDR1 SGHTA and CDR2 FQGNSA. CDR3 length: 13 residues. The DNA of the CDR3 is TGTGCCAGCAGCTTCTCAGTACCCTATGGCTACACCTTC. This encodes CASSFSVPYGYTF.

CDR3 region: CASSVDLGTETQYF. The DNA for the CDR3 is TGTGCCAGCAGTGTGGATCTCGGGACTGAGACCCAGTACTTC. The V and J genes are TRBV6-4 and TRBJ2-5; possible D gene TRBD2, 6 bases. The CDR3 is made up of 14 amino acids. CDR1 and CDR2 (germline): MRHNA, SNTAGT. The germline V and J ends were trimmed by 4 bases and 5 bases, with 14 bases remaining between them.

The chain couples TRBV12-5 to TRBJ1-1; 9 bases align to TRBD1. J lost 2 bases, V lost 2 bases, and 9 bases had no gene match. In germline, CDR1 is LGHNT, CDR2 FRNRAP. The CDR3 length is 17 residues. The CDR3 loop reads CASGLRERDRDNTEAFF. The CDR3 nucleotides are TGTGCTAGTGGTTTGCGGGAACGGGACAGGGATAACACTGAAGCTTTCTTT.

The V call is TRBV14, the J call TRBJ2-7; no definite D call. Germline V gene lookup returns CDR1 SGHDN and CDR2 FVKESK. V dropped 3 bases and J dropped 3 bases, with 3 bases sitting between them. The CDR3 totals 11 residues. CDR3 sequence: CASSHSYEQYF. For the CDR3, the DNA is TGTGCCAGCAGCCATAGCTACGAGCAGTACTTC.

V is TRBV27 and J is TRBJ2-7; a weak D match, TRBD1 (6 bases). Trimming pared 6 bases from V and 0 bases from J, leaving 12 bases between. The germline V gene encodes CDR1 MNHEY and CDR2 SMNVEV (reference sequence). CDR3 length: 14 residues. This chain's CDR3 is CASSGQRFSYEQYF. CDR3 coding DNA: TGTGCCAGCAGCGGACAGAGATTCTCCTACGAGCAGTACTTC.

The rearrangement joins TRBV2 to TRBJ1-5, with a weak D call TRBD1 (5 bases). The CDR3 extends over 15 amino acids. Germline CDR1 reads SNHLY; CDR2 reads FYNNEI. Trimming removed 6 bases from V and 1 base from J, with 13 bases in between. CDR3 residues: CASSRDFLSNQPQHF. The CDR3 region has the DNA TGTGCCAGCAGCAGGGACTTTCTAAGCAATCAGCCCCAGCATTTT.

J is TRBJ1-1 and V is TRBV19, with 7 bases identical to TRBD1. Trimming at V came to 9 bases and at J to 7 bases, leaving 20 bases not matched to a gene. This CDR3 spans 16 amino acids. Germline V gene data show CDR1 as LNHDA and CDR2 as SQIVND (reference sequence). CDR3: CASLPGVDRKLFEAFF. Written as DNA, the CDR3 is TGTGCCAGCCTTCCAGGGGTGGACAGGAAGCTATTTGAAGCTTTCTTT.

A single count supports this clone. The chain carries TRBV7-9 and TRBJ2-2; D call uncertain. This CDR3 is 15 amino acids long. V was cut by 4 bases and J by 0 bases, with 9 bases left in between. In germline, CDR1 is SEHNR, CDR2 FQNEAQ (reference sequence). The DNA of the CDR3 is TGTGCCAGCAGCTCCCTGACTGCGAACACCGGGGAGCTGTTTTTT. As protein: CASSSLTANTGELFF.

The J gene is TRBJ1-1, the V gene TRBV7-3; D remains ambiguous. Between the trimmed V and J ends, which lost 0 bases and 0 bases, there was a span of 2 bases. Germline CDR1 SGHTA, CDR2 FQGTGA. The CDR3 runs 13 residues. CDR3 nucleotide sequence: TGTGCCAGCAGCTTAACCATGAACACTGAAGCTTTCTTT. Protein: CASSLTMNTEAFF. Combining the CDR3 with reference TRBV7-3 and TRBJ1-1 gives the whole variable domain GAGVSQTPSNKVTEKGKYVELRCDPISGHTALYWYRQSLGQGPEFLIYFQGTGAADDSGLPNDRFFAVRPEGSVSTLKIQRTERGDSAVYLCASSLTMNTEAFFGQGTRLTVV.

The chain joins TRBV7-2 to TRBJ1-5; TRBD1 matches 10 bases. Per germline, CDR1 SGHTA and CDR2 FQGNSA. The junction had 2 bases not matched to a gene; V was cut back by 5 bases and J by 7 bases. The CDR3 is made up of 13 amino acids. The CDR3, as DNA: TGTGCCAGCAGCCCGGGACAGGGGCAGCCCCAGCATTTT. Residues: CASSPGQGQPQHF. The variable domain in full, completed from reference TRBV7-2 and TRBJ1-5, reads GAGVSQSPSNKVTEKGKDVELRCDPISGHTALYWYRQSLGQGLEFLIYFQGNSAPDKSGLPSDRFSAERTGGSVSTLTIQRTQQEDSAVYLCASSPGQGQPQHFGDGTRLSIL.

The rearrangement links TRBV28 to TRBJ1-1, with D possibly TRBD1 on 6 matching bases. V was pared by 7 bases and J by 4 bases, with 16 bases between. Germline V lookup: CDR1 MDHEN, CDR2 SYDVKM. This CDR3 spans 14 amino acids. The CDR3 bases are TGTGCCAGCATTCCAGGGGTCGGGTCCACTGAAGCTTTCTTT. This gives the protein CASIPGVGSTEAFF. Based on the CDR3 plus reference TRBV28 and TRBJ1-1, the full variable domain is DVKVTQSSRYLVKRTGEKVFLECVQDMDHENMFWYRQDPGLGLRLIYFSYDVKMKEKGDIPEGYSVSREKKERFSLILESASTNQTSMYLCASIPGVGSTEAFFGQGTRLTVV.

The rearrangement joins TRBV6-1 to TRBJ2-5; 7 bases are a match to TRBD1. CDR3 length: 14 residues. Germline V CDR1 and CDR2: MNHNS, SASEGT. V shed 4 bases and J 5 bases; nucleotides not matched to a gene: 7. The CDR3 loop reads CASSGGDSKETQYF. CDR3 sequence (DNA): TGTGCCAGCAGTGGTGGGGACAGCAAGGAGACCCAGTACTTC.

The V gene is TRBV6-5, the J gene TRBJ1-1; TRBD1 agrees at 8 bases. The trim removed 7 bases at V and 4 bases at J, leaving 8 bases unmatched. In germline, CDR1 is MNHEY, CDR2 SVGAGI. The CDR3 consists of 14 residues. The DNA for the CDR3 is TGTGCCAGCAAGGGACAGGCAAGAGGCACTGAAGCTTTCTTT. This codes for CASKGQARGTEAFF.

This rearrangement joins TRBV15 to TRBJ2-7, with 7 bases fitting TRBD1. This CDR3 is 17 amino acids long. CDR1 and CDR2 from the germline V gene are LNHNV and YYDKDF (reference sequence). With V trimmed by 3 bases and J by 6 bases, 17 bases remained unmatched. The CDR3 region has the DNA TGTGCCACCAGCAGGGGGATGCCGGGACAGACCTCGTTCGAGCAGTACTTC. This codes for CATSRGMPGQTSFEQYF.